Following are 23 T cell receptor beta chains from one sample sequenced in a study of identical twins. TCRdb redid the calling of the 5' RACE reads with MiXCR, one entry per CDR3 protein. The top ten clones hold 8% to 10% of a sample with 200,000 to 300,000 distinct CDR3 sequences, 8% to 11% of them seen once. Sequenced material: memory T cells sorted from blood. The receptors stem from a man in his forties or fifties in good health.

This clonotype was observed many times. The chain couples TRBV7-2 to TRBJ2-7; 8 nucleotides agree with TRBD2. CDR1 SGHTA and CDR2 FQGNSA come from the germline V gene. The length of the CDR3 is 15 residues. Trimming removed 5 bases from V and 3 bases from J; junction bases left unmatched: 9. The DNA of the CDR3 is TGTGCCAGCAGCCGCCCGGGACTAGGGCTCTACGAGCAGTACTTC. Its protein product is CASSRPGLGLYEQYF.

This clonotype has just a few counts. V usage is TRBV5-5 and J usage is TRBJ1-5, with D hard to call. In germline, CDR1 is SGHKS, CDR2 YYEKEE (reference sequence). The CDR3 length is 14 residues. Trimming took off 0 bases at V and 8 bases at J, with 12 bases between the two ends. CDR3 sequence: CASSLGRIREPQHF. In DNA, the CDR3 is TGTGCCAGCAGCTTGGGACGTATCAGAGAGCCCCAGCATTTT. The entire variable domain, with the rest obtained from reference TRBV5-5 and TRBJ1-5, is as follows: DAGVTQSPTHLIKTRGQQVTLRCSPISGHKSVSWYQQVLGQGPQFIFQYYEKEERGRGNFPDRFSARQFPNYSSELNVNALLLGDSALYLCASSLGRIREPQHFGDGTRLSIL.

As to this clonotype: This may stem from a read error, because a much larger clone lies one nucleotide away. This sequence joins TRBV28 and TRBJ1-2; D not resolved. This CDR3 spans 13 amino acids. Trimming cost V 8 bases and J 0 bases, with 10 bases left between them. Per the germline V gene, CDR1 is MDHEN and CDR2 is SYDVKM. The CDR3 protein is CASVLWANYGYTF. The CDR3 region has the DNA TGTGCCAGCGTTCTGTGGGCTAACTATGGCTACACCTTC.

This clonotype has ten or more counts. The chain carries TRBV24-1 and TRBJ2-5; D is unresolved. This CDR3 is built from 15 residues. From germline, CDR1 is KGHDR and CDR2 SFDVKD. V was trimmed by 4 bases and J by 2 bases, leaving 13 bases between them. CDR3 sequence (DNA): TGTGCCACCAGTGACTCCTTCGTACAGCAAGAGACCCAGTACTTC. Translated, it gives CATSDSFVQQETQYF.

About this clonotype: Since a much larger clone is just one base distant, this may be a read error. The rearrangement joins TRBV7-2 to TRBJ2-7; tentative D call: TRBD1 (5 bases). Germline V gene data show CDR1 as SGHTA and CDR2 as FQGNSA. The CDR3 has 16 residues. CDR3 DNA sequence: TGTGCCAGCAGCTTATCCCACAGGTCGACGTCCTACGAGCAGAACTTC. As protein: CASSLSHRSTSYEQNF.

This clonotype was seen repeatedly, ten times or more. The chain employs TRBV12-3 or TRBV12-4 and TRBJ2-1; 13 nucleotides align to TRBD2. V was pared by 6 bases and J by 10 bases, with 6 bases of the junction left unmatched. This CDR3 comprises 14 residues. The CDR3 nucleotides are TGTGCCAGCAGCCCGACTAGCGGGGGGAGAGAGCAGTTCTTC. Translating it yields CASSPTSGGREQFF.

The chain has TRBV6-5 and TRBJ2-1, with D possibly being TRBD2 (6 bases). This CDR3 has 15 residues. Germline V CDR1 and CDR2: MNHEY, SVGAGI. Deletions cut 3 bases from V and 2 bases from J, with 11 bases between. CDR3 sequence reads: CASSYSGSTYNEQFF. The CDR3 coding sequence is TGTGCCAGCAGTTATTCCGGGAGCACCTACAATGAGCAGTTCTTC.

This clonotype has more than one count but fewer than ten. This chain connects TRBV20-1 to TRBJ2-7; D call uncertain. CDR1 DFQATT and CDR2 SNEGSKA come from the germline V gene (reference sequence). Trimming stripped 6 bases from V and 2 bases from J, with 14 bases between. This CDR3 has 13 residues. CDR3 in DNA: TGCAGTGCAAACCACTACAGAACCTACGAGCAGTACTTC. This translates into CSANHYRTYEQYF.

The chain combines TRBV11-2 with TRBJ2-5; 15 nucleotides line up with TRBD2. The J segment lost 5 bases and the V segment lost 5 bases, leaving 12 bases of the junction unmatched. The CDR3 totals 18 residues. CDR1 SGHAT and CDR2 FQNNGV come from the germline V gene. This chain's CDR3 is CASSIGTSGGRYLETQYF. The DNA of the CDR3 is TGTGCCAGCAGCATCGGGACTAGCGGGGGGCGGTATTTGGAGACCCAGTACTTC.

On this clonotype: A much more abundant neighbour one base away suggests this may be a read error. The chain is built from TRBV5-1 and TRBJ1-1; D is unclear. CDR1 is SGHRS and CDR2 is YFSETQ in the germline V gene. The CDR3 extends over 13 amino acids. CDR3 loop: CTSSLSQNTEAFF. CDR3 nucleotides: TGCACCAGCAGCCTCTCACAGAACACTGAAGCTTTCTTT. Together with reference TRBV5-1 and TRBJ1-1, the CDR3 gives the full variable domain: KAGVTQTPRYLIKTRGQQVTLSCSPISGHRSVSWYQQTPGQGLQFLFEYFSETQRNKGNFPGRFSGRQFSNSRSEMNVSTLELGDSALYLCTSSLSQNTEAFFGQGTRLTVV.

The chain joins TRBV25-1 to TRBJ2-5; D might be TRBD1 (5 bases). V was pared by 6 bases and J by 1 base, with 18 bases between. This CDR3 region has 16 residues. The germline V gene has CDR1 MGHDK and CDR2 SYGVNS. CDR3 residues: CASRAFGRALQETQYF. The CDR3 coding sequence is TGTGCCAGCAGGGCCTTCGGCAGGGCTCTCCAAGAGACCCAGTACTTC.

This sequence joins TRBV6-5 and TRBJ2-7; TRBD2 is a possible D gene (6 bases). Trimming removed 6 bases at V and 6 bases at J, with 18 bases between. CDR1 is MNHEY and CDR2 is SVGAGI in the germline V gene. The CDR3 has 14 amino acids. The CDR3 region has the DNA TGTGCCAGCAGGTTACGGGGGTCGGTTCGCGAGCAGTACTTC. This gives the protein CASRLRGSVREQYF.

This clonotype was counted ten times or more. The chain recombines TRBV28 with TRBJ1-1; D gene unclear. Germline CDR1 is MDHEN and CDR2 is SYDVKM. The CDR3 consists of 17 residues. Deletions cut 1 base from V and 2 bases from J, with 17 bases between. CDR3 in amino acids: CASSLLGGEGANTEAFF. The CDR3 DNA reads as TGTGCCAGCAGTTTATTAGGCGGGGAAGGCGCAAACACTGAAGCTTTCTTT.

This clonotype was seen only a few times. V and J are TRBV20-1 and TRBJ1-1; 9 bases align to TRBD1. J was trimmed by 1 base and V by 5 bases; bases with no gene match: 5. CDR3 length: 14 residues. CDR1 is DFQATT, CDR2 SNEGSKA, per germline (reference sequence). The CDR3 nucleotides are TGCAGTGCTCCGGGACAGGGACCGAACACTGAAGCTTTCTTT. Encoded protein: CSAPGQGPNTEAFF.

This clonotype showed up many times. The V gene is TRBV9, the J gene TRBJ2-1, with D uncertain. Germline values: CDR1 SGDLS, CDR2 YYNGEE. CDR3 size: 15 residues. V was trimmed by 4 bases and J by 4 bases, leaving 15 bases between them. The CDR3 nucleotides are TGTGCCAGCAGCACAGACCCACAAACTTACAATGAGCAGTTCTTC. The encoded protein is CASSTDPQTYNEQFF.

This clonotype was recorded a few times. The rearrangement uses TRBV6-1 and TRBJ2-7; D gene uncertain. Germline V lookup: CDR1 MNHNS, CDR2 SASEGT. The CDR3 length is 14 residues. V was pared by 5 bases and J by 3 bases, with 14 bases between. CDR3 in amino acids: CASSPRMVGYEQYF. The DNA for the CDR3 is TGTGCCAGCAGTCCTCGGATGGTAGGCTACGAGCAGTACTTC.

This clonotype occurred a few times. The chain joins TRBV10-3 to TRBJ1-1; 8 bases agree with TRBD1. V dropped 2 bases and J dropped 1; count of bases not matched to a gene: 6. In germline, CDR1 is ENHRY, CDR2 SYGVKD. The CDR3 is made up of 16 amino acids. CDR3 amino acids: CAISERPGQENTEAFF. The CDR3, as DNA: TGTGCCATCAGTGAGAGACCGGGACAGGAGAACACTGAAGCTTTCTTT.

This clonotype was counted at least ten times. The chain recombines TRBV20-1 with TRBJ2-1; the D call may be TRBD1 or TRBD2 (5 bases each). Germline V lookup: CDR1 DFQATT, CDR2 SNEGSKA (reference sequence). This CDR3 contains 15 residues. The CDR3 nucleotides are TGCAGCCCTGCGGCCGGGGCCTACTCCTACAATGAGCAGTTCTTC. It yields the protein CSPAAGAYSYNEQFF.

This chain links TRBV28 with TRBJ1-1; D call uncertain. V was clipped by 0 bases and J by 2 bases, with 10 bases between them. This CDR3 is built from 15 residues. Germline assignment: CDR1 MDHEN and CDR2 SYDVKM. As DNA, the CDR3 is TGTGCCAGCAGTTTATGGAGCAGGAAAAACACTGAAGCTTTCTTT. Protein sequence: CASSLWSRKNTEAFF.

This chain links TRBV7-8 with TRBJ2-3; 7 nucleotides match TRBD1. The CDR3 contains 14 residues. The V gene's germline CDR1 is SGHVS and CDR2 FQNEAQ. Trimming removed 5 bases from V and 1 base from J; junction bases left unmatched: 3. The CDR3 region has the DNA TGTGCCAGCAGCCTCGACAGGGGCACAGATACGCAGTATTTT. Translated, it gives CASSLDRGTDTQYF.

This chain connects TRBV20-1 to TRBJ2-3; 12 nucleotides line up with TRBD2. Unmatched junction bases numbered 2, after V lost 0 bases and J lost 1 base. There are 16 residues in the CDR3. Germline V gene data show CDR1 as DFQATT and CDR2 as SNEGSKA (reference sequence). The CDR3 is CSARDLAGGGTDTQYF. DNA of the CDR3: TGCAGTGCTAGAGATCTAGCGGGAGGGGGCACAGATACGCAGTATTTT.

This clonotype appeared many times. Here the CDR3 DNA reads TGTGCCAGCAGCCGCCCGGGACATAAAGAGACCCAGTACTTC. Protein: CASSRPGHKETQYF. The V call is TRBV3-1, the J call TRBJ2-5; TRBD1 might be the D (6 bases). Between the trimmed V and J ends, which lost 4 bases and 3 bases, there was a span of 12 bases. CDR1 and CDR2 (germline): LGHDT, YNNKEL (reference sequence). The CDR3 sequence is 14 residues long.

In its sample, this clonotype was seen many times. The chain links TRBV7-9 to TRBJ2-5, with TRBD2 identical over 8 bases. Germline-derived CDR1 and CDR2 are SEHNR and FQNEAQ (reference sequence). This CDR3 comprises 14 residues. V shed 5 bases and J 2 bases; nucleotides not matched to a gene: 4. In DNA, the CDR3 is TGTGCCAGCAGCATACTAGCGGATCAAGAGACCCAGTACTTC. It encodes CASSILADQETQYF.